This T cell receptor (beta chain) was observed in a study of response to subunit inactivated influenza vaccine. General study results and limits: Authors proposed each seasonal influenza vaccination draws in few new T cells.

TCRdb independently ran MiXCR on the RT-PCR reads; one entry per CDR3 protein. The sample carries approximately 520,000 distinct CDR3 sequences, about 15% recorded once. Germline assignment: CDR1 MNHEY and CDR2 SMNVEV (reference sequence). V shed 2 bases, J shed 0 bases, and the junction held 15 bases outside the gene matches. The CDR3 covers 20 residues. Note on this clonotype: Its antigen is as yet unknown.

The chain combines TRBV27 with TRBJ2-1; 8 positions match TRBD2. The material was CD4+ T cells sorted from PBMCs, obtained around 25 months after vaccination. This TCR was sampled from a man aged 50-75 years who received an inactivated influenza vaccine. CDR3 DNA sequence: TGTGCCAGCAGTTTAAGAAGGGGCAGCGGGGGTTCCCGCTCCTACAATGAGCAGTTCTTC. Translating gives CASSLRRGSGGSRSYNEQFF.